These 10 T cell receptor beta chains were all obtained from the same sample, sequenced in a study of blood T cell repertoires in COVID-19. Libraries were prepared by immunoSEQ multiplex PCR; TCRdb keeps only in-frame clonotypes and omits some of them. The sample lists over 200,000 clones, 88% occurring once. The sample taken for sequencing was peripheral blood. These receptors came from a woman in her fifties or sixties with acute or convalescent COVID-19.

V and J are TRBV28 and TRBJ2-7, with a possible D match to TRBD2 (5 bases). CDR1 is MDHEN and CDR2 is SYDVKM in the germline V gene. There are 15 residues in the CDR3. V dropped 3 bases and J dropped 0 bases, with 12 bases sitting between them. The CDR3 region is CASSFSAGSSYEQYF. The CDR3 bases are TGTGCCAGCAGTTTTTCTGCGGGCTCCTCCTACGAGCAGTACTTC.

The chain employs TRBV29-1 and TRBJ1-1, with 7 bases that match TRBD1. In germline, CDR1 is SQVTM, CDR2 ANQGSEA. The CDR3 sequence is 14 residues long. V shed 6 bases, J shed 5 bases, and the junction held 12 bases outside the gene matches. The CDR3 here is CSVVQGQVDTEAFF. CDR3 in DNA: TGCAGCGTCGTTCAAGGACAGGTGGATACTGAAGCTTTCTTT.

The chain uses TRBV19 and TRBJ2-3; 7 positions agree with TRBD2. The V gene's germline CDR1 is LNHDA and CDR2 SQIVND (reference sequence). V trimming: 3 bases; J trimming: 1 base; junction bases outside the gene matches: 10. There are 17 residues in the CDR3. As DNA, the CDR3 is TGTGCCAGTAGTATCGGGGGAGGGCTAGCGGGCACAGATACGCAGTATTTT. This translates into CASSIGGGLAGTDTQYF. The variable domain in full, with the rest retrieved from reference TRBV19 and TRBJ2-3, is DGGITQSPKYLFRKEGQNVTLSCEQNLNHDAMYWYRQDPGQGLRLIYYSQIVNDFQKGDIAEGYSVSREKKESFPLTVTSAQKNPTAFYLCASSIGGGLAGTDTQYFGPGTRLTVL.

The V call is TRBV29-1, the J call TRBJ2-2; 10 bases fit TRBD2. The trim removed 4 bases at V and 6 bases at J, leaving 2 bases unmatched. The CDR3 covers 13 residues. Germline V lookup: CDR1 SQVTM, CDR2 ANQGSEA. CDR3 sequence (DNA): TGCAGCGTTGCCAGCGGGAGGGCCGGGGAGCTGTTTTTT. It yields the protein CSVASGRAGELFF.

J is TRBJ1-1 and V is TRBV19, with 7 bases aligning to TRBD1. The germline CDR1 and CDR2 sequences are LNHDA and SQIVND (reference sequence). The CDR3 spans 15 residues. V dropped 0 bases and J dropped 0; count of bases not matched to a gene: 1. The CDR3 bases are TGTGCCAGTAGTATAGACAGGGGGATGAACACTGAAGCTTTCTTT. Amino acid sequence: CASSIDRGMNTEAFF.

The chain employs TRBV7-2 and TRBJ2-1, with D hard to call. There are 14 residues in the CDR3. The germline V gene encodes CDR1 SGHTA and CDR2 FQGNSA. V lost 9 bases, J lost 0 bases, and 12 bases lay in between. CDR3 bases: TGTGCCAGTTCCCAGTATTCCTCCTACAATGAGCAGTTCTTC. Its translation is CASSQYSSYNEQFF.

The chain carries TRBV18 and TRBJ2-7; 7 bases are a match to TRBD1. The CDR3 length is 14 residues. Trimming at V came to 5 bases and at J to 1 base, leaving 5 bases not matched to a gene. Germline-derived CDR1 and CDR2 are KGHSH and LQKENI. The CDR3 region is CASSSETGSYEQYF. The CDR3 DNA sequence: TGTGCCAGCTCATCTGAGACAGGGTCCTACGAGCAGTACTTC.

The chain carries TRBV6-5 and TRBJ1-4; TRBD1 aligns across 7 bases. Unmatched junction bases numbered 2, after V lost 5 bases and J lost 8 bases. CDR1 is MNHEY, CDR2 SVGAGI, per germline. The CDR3 covers 12 residues. CDR3 bases: TGTGCCAGCAGTAGGACAGGCGAAAAACTGTTTTTT. Amino acids: CASSRTGEKLFF.

The chain is built from TRBV2 and TRBJ1-6, with no clear D. Trimming took 7 bases from V and 10 from J, leaving 17 bases between them. CDR3 length: 14 residues. Germline V lookup: CDR1 SNHLY, CDR2 FYNNEI. The CDR3 sequence: CASTGDGRGSPLHF. In nucleotides, the CDR3 is TGTGCCAGCACCGGGGATGGTCGGGGATCACCCCTCCACTTT. Together with reference TRBV2 and TRBJ1-6, the CDR3 gives the full variable domain: EPEVTQTPSHQVTQMGQEVILRCVPISNHLYFYWYRQILGQKVEFLVSFYNNEISEKSEIFDDQFSVERPDGSNFTLKIRSTKLEDSAMYFCASTGDGRGSPLHFGNGTRLTVT.

This clone was counted once. The V gene is TRBV5-5, the J gene TRBJ1-4, with TRBD1 identical over 9 bases. The CDR3 consists of 18 residues. J lost 0 bases, V lost 4 bases, and 10 bases had no gene match. Germline lookup yields CDR1 SGHKS and CDR2 YYEKEE (reference sequence). CDR3 nucleotides: TGTGCCAGCAGCCTCGGGACAGGGAGAGTCGCAACTAATGAAAAACTGTTTTTT. The encoded protein is CASSLGTGRVATNEKLFF.